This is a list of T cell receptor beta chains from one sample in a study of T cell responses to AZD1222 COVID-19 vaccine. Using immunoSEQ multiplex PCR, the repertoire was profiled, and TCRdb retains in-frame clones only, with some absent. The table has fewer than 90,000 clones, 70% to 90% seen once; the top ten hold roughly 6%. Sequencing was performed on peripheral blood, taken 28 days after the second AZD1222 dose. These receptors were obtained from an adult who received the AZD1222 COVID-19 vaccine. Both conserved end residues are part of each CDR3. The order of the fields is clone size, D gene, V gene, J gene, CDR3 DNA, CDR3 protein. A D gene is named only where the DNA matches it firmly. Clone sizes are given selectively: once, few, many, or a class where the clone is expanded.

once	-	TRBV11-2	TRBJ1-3	TGTGCCAGCAGCTCACCACCGGGACAAGGGGGGGGAAACACCATATATTTT	CASSSPPGQGGGNTIYF
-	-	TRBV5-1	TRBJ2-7	TGCGCCAGCAGCTTAATCCCAGGGATGAGTCACGAGCAGTACTTC	CASSLIPGMSHEQYF
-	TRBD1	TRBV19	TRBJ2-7	TGTGCCAGTAGTATCGGACAGGGAGGCGAGCAGTACTTC	CASSIGQGGEQYF
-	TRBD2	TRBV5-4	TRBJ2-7	TGTGCCAGCAGCCCCCGGGCGGGGGAGAAGTCCTACGAGCAGTACTTC	CASSPRAGEKSYEQYF
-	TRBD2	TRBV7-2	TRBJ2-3	TGTGCCAGCAGCTTAGCCCCGACTAGCGGGGGGAGCGCAGATACGCAGTATTTT	CASSLAPTSGGSADTQYF
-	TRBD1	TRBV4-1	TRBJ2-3	TGCGCCAGCAGCTCCCGGGGTGGGCAGGGGGAGACAGATACGCAGTATTTT	CASSSRGGQGETDTQYF
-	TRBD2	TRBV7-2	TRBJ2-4	TGTGCCAGCAGCTCCGGACTAGCGGGAAACATTCAGTACTTC	CASSSGLAGNIQYF
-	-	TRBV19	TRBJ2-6	TGTGCCAGTATGGGCAGTTCCGGCTCTGGGGCCAACGTCCTGACTTTC	CASMGSSGSGANVLTF
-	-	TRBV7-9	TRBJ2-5	TGTGCCAGCAGCTTGGGGGGGCCAGAGACCCAGTACTTC	CASSLGGPETQYF
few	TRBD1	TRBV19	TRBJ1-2	TGTGCCAGTAGTAGAGAACCGGACAGGCCCTATGGCTACACCTTC	CASSREPDRPYGYTF
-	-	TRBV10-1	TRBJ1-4	TGCGCCAGCGGGGGCAGTGCGGGTGAAAAACTGTTTTTT	CASGGSAGEKLFF
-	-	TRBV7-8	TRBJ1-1	TGTGCCAGCGGACAGTCGGGGGAAGCTTTCTTT	CASGQSGEAFF
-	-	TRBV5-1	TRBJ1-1	TGCGCCAGCAGCTTGGTGTCGGGAAGCACTGAAGCTTTCTTT	CASSLVSGSTEAFF
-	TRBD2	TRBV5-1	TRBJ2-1	TGCGCCAGCAGGGGGACTAGCGGGGACTACAATGAGCAGTTCTTC	CASRGTSGDYNEQFF
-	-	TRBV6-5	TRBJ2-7	TGTGCCAGCAGTTACTTGGCGGGCTCCTACGAGCAGTACTTC	CASSYLAGSYEQYF
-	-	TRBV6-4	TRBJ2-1	TGTGCCAGCAGTCTCGGCGCGGGGACCAATGAGCAGTTCTTC	CASSLGAGTNEQFF
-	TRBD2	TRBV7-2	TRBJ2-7	TGTGCCAGCAGCTTCGGGACTAGCGGTTACGAGCAGTACTTC	CASSFGTSGYEQYF
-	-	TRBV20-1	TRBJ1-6	TGCAGTGCTAGTCCGAGATTCGGCTCACCCCTCCACTTT	CSASPRFGSPLHF
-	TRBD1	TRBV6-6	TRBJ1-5	TGTGCCAGCAGTCCCCCGGGACAGGGTGCCTATCAGCCCCAGCATTTT	CASSPPGQGAYQPQHF
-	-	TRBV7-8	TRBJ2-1	TGTGCCAGCAGCTTACCGGTGGGAGTAGGCTACAATGAGCAGTTCTTC	CASSLPVGVGYNEQFF
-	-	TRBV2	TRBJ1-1	TGTGCCAGCAGTGATGCAGGGAGCGCTGAAGCTTTCTTT	CASSDAGSAEAFF
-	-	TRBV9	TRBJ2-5	TGTGCCAGCAGCGTAGCGGGGGCAGAGACCCAGTACTTC	CASSVAGAETQYF
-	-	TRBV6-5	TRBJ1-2	TGTGCCAGCATCGGACCGGGGGAGGCTAACTATGGCTACACCTTC	CASIGPGEANYGYTF
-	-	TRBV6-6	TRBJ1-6	TGTGCCAGCAGTTACTCGATAACCAATTCACCCCTCCACTTT	CASSYSITNSPLHF
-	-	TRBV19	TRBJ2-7	TGTGCCAGTTCTTTGCAATTTCTCTACGAGCAGTACTTC	CASSLQFLYEQYF
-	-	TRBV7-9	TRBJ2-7	TGTGCCAGCAGCTTAGAATGGGTGGGGGAGCAGTACTTC	CASSLEWVGEQYF
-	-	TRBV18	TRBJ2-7	TGTGCCAGCTCACCAGGGGGCACTGGCAACGAGCAGTACTTC	CASSPGGTGNEQYF
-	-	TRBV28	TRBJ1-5	TGTGCCTCCAGGAAGGACAATAGCAATCAGCCCCAGCATTTT	CASRKDNSNQPQHF
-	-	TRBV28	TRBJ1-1	TGTGCCAGCAGGCCCAGGGGTACTGAAGCTTTCTTT	CASRPRGTEAFF
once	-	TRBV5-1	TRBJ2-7	TGCGCCAGCAGCCCCACGTACTACGAGCAGTACTTC	CASSPTYYEQYF
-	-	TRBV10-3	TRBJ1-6	TGTGCCATCAGTGGATCCTTGGGGGGGGCTCAGGGGTCACCCCTCCACTTT	CAISGSLGGAQGSPLHF
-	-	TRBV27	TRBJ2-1	TGTGCCAGCAGTTGGGTGGGGGGGCGGAATGAGCAGTTCTTC	CASSWVGGRNEQFF
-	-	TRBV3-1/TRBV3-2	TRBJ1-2	TGTGCCAGCAGCCAAGAGATCGGGGCGCCCTATGGCTACACCTTC	CASSQEIGAPYGYTF
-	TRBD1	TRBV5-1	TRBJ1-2	TGCGCCAGCAGCTTGGGACAGGGCGGCTACACCTTC	CASSLGQGGYTF
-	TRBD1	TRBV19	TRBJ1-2	TGTGCCAGTAGTATTGGGACAGGGGACTATGGCTACACCTTC	CASSIGTGDYGYTF
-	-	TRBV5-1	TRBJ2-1	TGCGCCAGCAGCTTGATGGGACCCTACAATGAGCAGTTCTTC	CASSLMGPYNEQFF
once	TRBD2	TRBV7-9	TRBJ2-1	TGTGCCAGCAGCTTAGCCGGGACTAGGCTAGGCAATGAGCAGTTCTTC	CASSLAGTRLGNEQFF
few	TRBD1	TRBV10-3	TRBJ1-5	TGTGCCATCAGCAGAGACAGGGGGCAAGACCAGCCCCAGCATTTT	CAISRDRGQDQPQHF
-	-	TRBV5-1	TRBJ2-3	TGCGCCAGCAGCTTGGATGGCACTAGCACAGATACGCAGTATTTT	CASSLDGTSTDTQYF
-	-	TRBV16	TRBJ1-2	TGTGCCAGCAGCCAATCGCGACAGAACTATGGCTACACCTTC	CASSQSRQNYGYTF
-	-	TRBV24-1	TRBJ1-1	TGTGCCACCAGCCGTACTGAAGCTTTCTTT	CATSRTEAFF
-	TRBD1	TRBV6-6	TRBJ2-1	TGTGCCAGCAGTCGAGACCCCAGGGGGTTCTCCTACAATGAGCAGTTCTTC	CASSRDPRGFSYNEQFF
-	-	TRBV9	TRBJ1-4	TGTGCCAGCAGCGCACATGGGCGGAATGAAAAACTGTTTTTT	CASSAHGRNEKLFF
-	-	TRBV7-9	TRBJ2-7	TGTGCCAGCAGCTTGCCGGCAGGTGCCTCCTACGAGCAGTACTTC	CASSLPAGASYEQYF
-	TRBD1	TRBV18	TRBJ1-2	TGTGCCAGCTCACCGCCGGGACAGGGGGCGATTACCTTC	CASSPPGQGAITF
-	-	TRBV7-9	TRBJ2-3	TGTGCCAGCAGCTTAGAGCAAGATACGCAGTATTTT	CASSLEQDTQYF
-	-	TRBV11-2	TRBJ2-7	TGTGCCAGCAGCTTAGAAGGATTTGGGCAGTACTTC	CASSLEGFGQYF
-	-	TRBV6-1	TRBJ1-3	TGTGCCAGCAGTGAAGCGGGCGGAGGAAACACCATATATTTT	CASSEAGGGNTIYF
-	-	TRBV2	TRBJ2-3	TGTGCCAGCAGTGAACGATCGAGGGTTCACACAGATACGCAGTATTTT	CASSERSRVHTDTQYF
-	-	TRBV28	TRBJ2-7	TGTGCCAGCGGAAACGCTCCGGGCCTTAGGGAGCAGTACTTC	CASGNAPGLREQYF
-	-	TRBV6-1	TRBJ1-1	TGTGCCAGCAGTGAAATCTGGGGGGGAACGGAAGCTTTCTTT	CASSEIWGGTEAFF
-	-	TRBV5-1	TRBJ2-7	TGCGCCAGCAGTTTAGGTGCGGCAGGGGAGGCCTACGAGCAGTACTTC	CASSLGAAGEAYEQYF
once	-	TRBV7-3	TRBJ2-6	TGTGCCAGCAGCCCAATCGACAGGACTCCTCTGGGGGCCAACGTCCTGACTTTC	CASSPIDRTPLGANVLTF